These 5 T cell receptor beta chains were all obtained from the same sample, sequenced in a study of identical twins. Each CDR3 protein is one row after TCRdb ran MiXCR on the 5' RACE reads. The sample records 520,000 or so distinct CDR3 sequences, roughly 21% being singletons. These records were also assigned to another study, of T cells expressing NK-cell markers.

Specimen: CD4+ T cells sorted from blood. The receptor source for this set is a woman under 30 in good health.

The J gene is TRBJ2-1, the V gene TRBV5-1; 11 nucleotides line up with TRBD2. With 2 bases clipped from V and 7 bases from J, the junction kept 5 bases outside the gene matches. This CDR3 comprises 15 residues. CDR1 is SGHRS, CDR2 YFSETQ, per germline. The CDR3 sequence: CASSFTSGRRNEQFF. CDR3 nucleotides: TGCGCCAGCAGCTTTACTAGCGGGAGAAGGAATGAGCAGTTCTTC.

The V call is TRBV7-9, the J call TRBJ2-1; D perhaps matches TRBD2 (6 bases). Looked up from germline, CDR1 is SEHNR and CDR2 is FQNEAQ (reference sequence). Trimming stripped 5 bases from V and 0 bases from J, with 17 bases between. The CDR3 length is 17 residues. The CDR3 DNA is TGTGCCAGCAGCCGGAGGGAGCGGGTAGCCTCCTACAATGAGCAGTTCTTC. This gives the protein CASSRRERVASYNEQFF.

This clonotype was detected ten times or more. The genes are TRBV6-1 and TRBJ2-3; D is perhaps TRBD2 (6 bases). Germline CDR1 and CDR2: MNHNS and SASEGT. The CDR3 has 14 residues. V was pared by 6 bases and J by 3 bases, with 13 bases between. The CDR3 nucleotides are TGTGCCAGCAGCTCAGCCCGGGGGACAGATACGCAGTATTTT. Translating it yields CASSSARGTDTQYF.

The genes are TRBV5-1 and TRBJ1-1; D unclear. The ends were cut back, 0 bases at V and 6 bases at J, with 9 bases in the middle. Germline CDR1 is SGHRS and CDR2 is YFSETQ. CDR3 length: 13 amino acids. CDR3 in DNA: TGCGCCAGCAGCTTGGGGGCTCGCGCTGAAGCTTTCTTT. As protein: CASSLGARAEAFF.

This chain joins TRBV27 and TRBJ1-6; 8 bases align to TRBD1. Germline lookup yields CDR1 MNHEY and CDR2 SMNVEV (reference sequence). V trimming: 5 bases; J trimming: 8 bases; junction bases outside the gene matches: 2. There are 13 residues in the CDR3. CDR3 nucleotides: TGTGCCAGCAGTGTGACAGGGGATTCACCCCTCCACTTT. This translates into CASSVTGDSPLHF.